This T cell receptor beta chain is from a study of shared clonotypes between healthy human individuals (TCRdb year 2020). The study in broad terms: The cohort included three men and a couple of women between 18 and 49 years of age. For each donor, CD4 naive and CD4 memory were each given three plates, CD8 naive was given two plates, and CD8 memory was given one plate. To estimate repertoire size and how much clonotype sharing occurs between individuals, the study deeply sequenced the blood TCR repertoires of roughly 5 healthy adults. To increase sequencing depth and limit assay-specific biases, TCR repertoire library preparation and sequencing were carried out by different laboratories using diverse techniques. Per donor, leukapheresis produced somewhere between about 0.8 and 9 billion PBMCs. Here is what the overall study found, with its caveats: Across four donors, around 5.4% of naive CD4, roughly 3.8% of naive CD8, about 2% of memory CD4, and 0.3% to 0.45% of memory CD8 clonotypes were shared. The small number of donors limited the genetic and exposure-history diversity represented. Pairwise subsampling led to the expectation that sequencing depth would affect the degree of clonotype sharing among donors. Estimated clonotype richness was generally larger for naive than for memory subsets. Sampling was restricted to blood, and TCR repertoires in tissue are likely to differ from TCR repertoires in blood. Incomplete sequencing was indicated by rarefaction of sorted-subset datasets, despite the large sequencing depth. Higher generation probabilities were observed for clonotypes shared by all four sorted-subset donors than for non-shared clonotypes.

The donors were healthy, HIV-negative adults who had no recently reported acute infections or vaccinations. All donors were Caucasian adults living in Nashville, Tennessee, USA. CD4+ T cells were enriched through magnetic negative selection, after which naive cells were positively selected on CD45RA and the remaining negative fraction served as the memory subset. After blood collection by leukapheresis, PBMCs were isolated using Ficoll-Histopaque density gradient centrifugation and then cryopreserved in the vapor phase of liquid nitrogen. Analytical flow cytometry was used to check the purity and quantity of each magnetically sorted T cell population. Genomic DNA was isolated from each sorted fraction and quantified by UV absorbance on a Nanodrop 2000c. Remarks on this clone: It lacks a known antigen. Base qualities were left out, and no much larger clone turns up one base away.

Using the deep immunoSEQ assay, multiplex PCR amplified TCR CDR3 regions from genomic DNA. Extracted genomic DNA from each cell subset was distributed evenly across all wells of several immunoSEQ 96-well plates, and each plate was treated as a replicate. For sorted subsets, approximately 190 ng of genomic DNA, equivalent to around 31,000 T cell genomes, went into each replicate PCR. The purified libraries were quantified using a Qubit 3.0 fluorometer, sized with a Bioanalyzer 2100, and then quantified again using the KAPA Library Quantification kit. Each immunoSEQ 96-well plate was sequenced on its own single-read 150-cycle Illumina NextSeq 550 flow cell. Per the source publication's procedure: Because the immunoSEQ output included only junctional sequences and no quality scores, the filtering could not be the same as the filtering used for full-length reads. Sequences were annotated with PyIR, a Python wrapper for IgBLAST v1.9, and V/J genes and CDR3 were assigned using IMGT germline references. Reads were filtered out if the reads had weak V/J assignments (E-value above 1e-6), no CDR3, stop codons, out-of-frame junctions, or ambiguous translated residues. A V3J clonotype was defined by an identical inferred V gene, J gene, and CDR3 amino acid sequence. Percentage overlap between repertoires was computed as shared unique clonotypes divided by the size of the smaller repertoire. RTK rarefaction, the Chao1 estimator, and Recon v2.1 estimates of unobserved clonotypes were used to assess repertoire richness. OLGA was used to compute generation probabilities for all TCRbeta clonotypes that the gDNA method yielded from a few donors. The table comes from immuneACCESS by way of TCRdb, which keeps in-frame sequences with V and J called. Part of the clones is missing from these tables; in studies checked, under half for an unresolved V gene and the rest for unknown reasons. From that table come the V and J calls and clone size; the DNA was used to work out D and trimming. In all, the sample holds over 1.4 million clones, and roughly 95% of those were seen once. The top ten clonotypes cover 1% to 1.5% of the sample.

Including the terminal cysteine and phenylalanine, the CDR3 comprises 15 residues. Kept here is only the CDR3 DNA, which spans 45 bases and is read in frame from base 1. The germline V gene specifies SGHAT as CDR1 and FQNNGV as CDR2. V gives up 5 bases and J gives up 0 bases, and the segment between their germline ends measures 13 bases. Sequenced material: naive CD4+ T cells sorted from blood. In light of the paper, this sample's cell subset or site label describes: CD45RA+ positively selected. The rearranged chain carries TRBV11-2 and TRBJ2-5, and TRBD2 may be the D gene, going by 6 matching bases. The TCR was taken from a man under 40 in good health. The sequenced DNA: TGTGCCAGCAGCCCTGGGAGGCGCTACCAAGAGACCCAGTACTTC. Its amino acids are CASSPGRRYQETQYF.